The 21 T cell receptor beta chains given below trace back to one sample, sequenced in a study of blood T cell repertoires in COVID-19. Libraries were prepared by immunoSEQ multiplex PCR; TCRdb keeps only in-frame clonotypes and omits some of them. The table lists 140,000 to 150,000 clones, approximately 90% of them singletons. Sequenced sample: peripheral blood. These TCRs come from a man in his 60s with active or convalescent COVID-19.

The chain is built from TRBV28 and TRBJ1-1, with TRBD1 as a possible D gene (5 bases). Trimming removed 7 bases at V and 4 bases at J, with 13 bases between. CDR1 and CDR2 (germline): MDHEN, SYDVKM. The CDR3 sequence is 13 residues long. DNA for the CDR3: TGTGCCAGCACCTCCGTGCAGGGCACTGAAGCTTTCTTT. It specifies CASTSVQGTEAFF.

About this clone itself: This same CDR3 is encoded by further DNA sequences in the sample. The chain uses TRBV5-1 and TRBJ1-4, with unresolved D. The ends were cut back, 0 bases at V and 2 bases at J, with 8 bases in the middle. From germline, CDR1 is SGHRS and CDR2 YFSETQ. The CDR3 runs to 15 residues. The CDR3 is CASSLGRATNEKLFF. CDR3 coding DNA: TGCGCCAGCAGCTTGGGGAGGGCCACTAATGAAAAACTGTTTTTT.

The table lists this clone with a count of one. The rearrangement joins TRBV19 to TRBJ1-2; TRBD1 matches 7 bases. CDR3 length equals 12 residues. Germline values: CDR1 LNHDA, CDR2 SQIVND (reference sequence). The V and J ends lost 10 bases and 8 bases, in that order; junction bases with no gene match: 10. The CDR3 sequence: CATQQGSRGYTF. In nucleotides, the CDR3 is TGTGCCACTCAACAGGGGTCTAGGGGCTACACCTTC.

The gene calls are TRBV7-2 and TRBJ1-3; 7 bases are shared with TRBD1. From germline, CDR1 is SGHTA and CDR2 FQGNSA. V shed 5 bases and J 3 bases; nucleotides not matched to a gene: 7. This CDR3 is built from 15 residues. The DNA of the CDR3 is TGTGCCAGCAGCCCCCGGACAGGCTATGGAAACACCATATATTTT. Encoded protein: CASSPRTGYGNTIYF.

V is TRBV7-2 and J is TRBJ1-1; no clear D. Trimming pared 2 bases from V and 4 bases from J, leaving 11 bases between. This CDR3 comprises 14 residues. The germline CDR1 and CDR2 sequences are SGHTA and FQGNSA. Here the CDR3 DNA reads TGTGCCAGCAGCTTACATACCCGGGGCACTGAAGCTTTCTTT. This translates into CASSLHTRGTEAFF. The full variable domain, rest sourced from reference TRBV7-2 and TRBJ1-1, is GAGVSQSPSNKVTEKGKDVELRCDPISGHTALYWYRQSLGQGLEFLIYFQGNSAPDKSGLPSDRFSAERTGGSVSTLTIQRTQQEDSAVYLCASSLHTRGTEAFFGQGTRLTVV.

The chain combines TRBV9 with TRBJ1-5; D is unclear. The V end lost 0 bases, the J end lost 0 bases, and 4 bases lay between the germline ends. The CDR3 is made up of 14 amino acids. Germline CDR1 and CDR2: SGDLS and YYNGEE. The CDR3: CASSVGSSNQPQHF. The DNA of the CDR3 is TGTGCCAGCAGCGTAGGCAGTAGCAATCAGCCCCAGCATTTT.

As DNA, the CDR3 is TGTGCCAGCTCATCGGACAATTACGAGCAGTACTTC. Its translation: CASSSDNYEQYF. The chain joins TRBV18 to TRBJ2-7, with a possible D match to TRBD1 (5 bases). Trimming shortened V by 5 bases and J by 4 bases, and 9 bases separated the two germline ends. Germline V gene sequence: CDR1 KGHSH, CDR2 LQKENI. The CDR3 extends over 12 amino acids.

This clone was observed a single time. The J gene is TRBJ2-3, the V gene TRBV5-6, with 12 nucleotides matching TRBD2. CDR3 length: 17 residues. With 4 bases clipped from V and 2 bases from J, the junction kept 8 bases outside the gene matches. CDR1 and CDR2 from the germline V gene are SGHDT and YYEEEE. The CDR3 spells CASSLAGGPSSTDTQYF. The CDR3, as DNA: TGTGCCAGCAGCCTAGCGGGGGGGCCTTCCTCCACAGATACGCAGTATTTT.

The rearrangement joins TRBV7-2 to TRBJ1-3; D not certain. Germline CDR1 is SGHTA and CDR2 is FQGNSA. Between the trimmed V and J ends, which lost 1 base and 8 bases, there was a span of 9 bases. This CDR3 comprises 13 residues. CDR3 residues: CASSLESRDTIYF. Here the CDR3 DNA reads TGTGCCAGCAGCTTAGAGTCGAGAGACACCATATATTTT.

CDR3 amino acids: CASSLTGFNTGELFF. CDR3 DNA: TGTGCCAGCAGTTTAACCGGGTTCAACACCGGGGAGCTGTTTTTT. This chain uses TRBV28 with TRBJ2-2, with unresolved D. V was clipped by 2 bases and J by 2 bases, with 9 bases between them. The germline gives CDR1 MDHEN, CDR2 SYDVKM. CDR3 length: 15 amino acids.

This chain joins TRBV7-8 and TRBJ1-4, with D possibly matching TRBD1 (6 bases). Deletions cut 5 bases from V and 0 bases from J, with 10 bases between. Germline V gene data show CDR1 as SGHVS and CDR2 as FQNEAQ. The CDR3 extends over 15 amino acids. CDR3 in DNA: TGTGCCAGCAGCCTCAGGGGTTCAACTAATGAAAAACTGTTTTTT. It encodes CASSLRGSTNEKLFF.

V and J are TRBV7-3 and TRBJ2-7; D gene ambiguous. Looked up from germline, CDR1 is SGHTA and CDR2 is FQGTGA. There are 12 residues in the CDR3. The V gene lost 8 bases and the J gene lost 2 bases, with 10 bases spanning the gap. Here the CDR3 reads CASGLNPYEQYF. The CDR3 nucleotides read TGTGCCAGCGGGCTCAATCCCTACGAGCAGTACTTC.

The DNA of the CDR3 is TGTGCCAGCAGCCAGACGGACAGGCTTGGGGCCGCTTTCTTT. This gives the protein CASSQTDRLGAAFF. This chain connects TRBV3-1 (or the pseudogene TRBV3-2) to TRBJ1-1; TRBD1 aligns across 7 bases. Germline values: CDR1 LGHDT, CDR2 YNNKEL (reference sequence). V lost 3 bases and J lost 11; bases outside the gene matches: 12. The CDR3 contains 14 residues.

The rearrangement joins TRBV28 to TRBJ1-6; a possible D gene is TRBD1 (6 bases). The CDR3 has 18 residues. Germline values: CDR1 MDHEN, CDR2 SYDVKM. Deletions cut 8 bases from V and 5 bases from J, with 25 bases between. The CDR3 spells CASSTGGAGGFDNSPLHF. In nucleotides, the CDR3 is TGTGCCAGCTCAACGGGGGGCGCTGGAGGCTTCGATAATTCACCCCTCCACTTT.

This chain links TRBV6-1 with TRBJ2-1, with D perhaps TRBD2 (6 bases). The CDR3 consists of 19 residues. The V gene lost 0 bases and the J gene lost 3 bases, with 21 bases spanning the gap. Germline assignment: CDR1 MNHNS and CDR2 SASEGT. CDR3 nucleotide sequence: TGTGCCAGCAGTGAAGCAGGGAGGTATACTGTCCTTGGCTACAATGAGCAGTTCTTC. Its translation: CASSEAGRYTVLGYNEQFF.

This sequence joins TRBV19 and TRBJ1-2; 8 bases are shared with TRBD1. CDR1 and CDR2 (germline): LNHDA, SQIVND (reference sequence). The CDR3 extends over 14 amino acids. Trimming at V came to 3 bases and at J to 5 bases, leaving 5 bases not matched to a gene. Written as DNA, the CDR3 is TGTGCCAGTAGTATCTGGGGACAGGAGTATGGCTACACCTTC. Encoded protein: CASSIWGQEYGYTF.

The CDR3 here is CASSFDRTDTQYF. The DNA of the CDR3 is TGTGCCAGCAGTTTTGACAGGACTGATACGCAGTATTTT. The chain links TRBV12-3 or TRBV12-4 to TRBJ2-3; weak D call: TRBD1 (6 bases). CDR3 length equals 13 residues. The ends were cut back, 3 bases at V and 6 bases at J, with 10 bases in the middle.

The DNA of the CDR3 is TGCGCCAGCAGCTTGTCAACAGGGAAAAGCCACGAGCAGTACTTC. This sequence encodes CASSLSTGKSHEQYF. V gene TRBV5-1 combines with J gene TRBJ2-7; D might be TRBD1 (6 bases). From germline, CDR1 is SGHRS and CDR2 YFSETQ. V was clipped by 1 base and J by 5 bases, with 16 bases between them. This CDR3 has 15 amino acids.

CDR3 coding DNA: TGTGCCAGCAGTGAACCCGGGAGGCAGGCCTACGAGCAGTACTTC. This encodes CASSEPGRQAYEQYF. The V and J genes are TRBV25-1 and TRBJ2-7; 7 positions agree with TRBD2. There are 15 residues in the CDR3. Trimming at V came to 2 bases and at J to 2 bases, leaving 6 bases not matched to a gene. Per the germline V gene, CDR1 is MGHDK and CDR2 is SYGVNS.

The CDR3 here is CASSPFMLTGGHSPLHF. CDR3 DNA: TGTGCCAGCAGCCCCTTCATGTTGACAGGGGGCCATTCACCCCTCCACTTT. This chain uses TRBV5-6 with TRBJ1-6; TRBD1 agrees at 10 bases. CDR3 length equals 17 residues. Unmatched junction bases numbered 12, after V lost 4 bases and J lost 8 bases. Germline loops: CDR1 SGHDT, CDR2 YYEEEE.

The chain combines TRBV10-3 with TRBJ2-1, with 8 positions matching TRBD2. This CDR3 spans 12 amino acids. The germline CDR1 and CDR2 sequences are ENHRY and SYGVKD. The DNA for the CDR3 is TGTGCAATCGGGAGGGAAAGCGTTGAGCAGTTCTTC. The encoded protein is CAIGRESVEQFF.